This T cell receptor beta chain comes out of a study of blood T cell repertoires in COVID-19. Study in general: Acute and convalescent COVID-19 specimens originated in the United States, Italy and Spain.

Per the study methods: Reference gene primers were amplified, and this amplification served to estimate nucleated cell counts. This table comes from immunoSEQ multiplex PCR, and its TCRdb copy is limited to in-frame clones, with some not included. V and J calls and clone size are those listed in that table; D and trimming were worked out from the DNA. The sample lists around 21,000 clones, less than 90% occurring once. The TCR originated in a man aged 35 to 55 with acute or convalescent COVID-19. The sequenced material came from peripheral blood.

The CDR3 region is CASSDLQRGKYEQYF. The CDR3 bases are TGTGCCAGCAGTGACCTCCAGAGGGGGAAATACGAGCAGTACTTC. The chain links TRBV25-1 to TRBJ2-7; D may be TRBD1 (6 bases). Germline-derived CDR1 and CDR2 are MGHDK and SYGVNS. Trimming shortened V by 3 bases and J by 4 bases, and 16 bases separated the two germline ends. The CDR3 runs to 15 residues.